This T cell receptor beta chain originates from a study of a mutant IDH1 vaccine in newly diagnosed glioma. For the study at large: Every participant had undergone radiotherapy, temozolomide, or both before, and most underwent both.

The repertoire was sequenced with immunoSEQ multiplex PCR; TCRdb's copy has only in-frame clones and lacks some. The sample carries 98,000 or so clones, over 85% recorded once. Of note for this clone: Its antigen is unidentified.

Time point in this sample: baseline, week 1 (first vaccination visit). Treatment: pre-vaccination baseline after standard-of-care therapy. Donors had new WHO grade 3 or 4 IDH1-mutant, ATRX-lost astrocytomas. Broader study findings: The vaccine induced immune responses, and these occurred in around 93% of patients. No link was apparently found between pseudoprogression and changes in top peripheral T cell clonotypes.

V was pared by 6 bases and J by 1 base, with 6 bases between. CDR3 length: 12 amino acids. CDR1 MNHNY and CDR2 SVGAGI come from the germline V gene (reference sequence). The source was PBMCs, collected from a glioma patient treated with radiotherapy, temozolomide or both. This receptor was identified in a woman in her forties or fifties with glioma. The rearrangement links TRBV6-6 to TRBJ1-1; D unclear. The CDR3 reads CASRERNTEAFF. CDR3 nucleotides: TGTGCCAGCAGGGAAAGGAACACTGAAGCTTTCTTT.